This T cell receptor (beta chain) comes out of a study of cytomegalovirus exposure and HLA in healthy donors. The CDR3 spans 13 residues. The ends were cut back, 4 bases at V and 6 bases at J, with 14 bases in the middle. Germline loops: CDR1 SGHRS, CDR2 YFSETQ. Researchers ran the PCR with 60 Vbeta and 13 Jbeta primers. TCRdb's copy holds only in-frame clones and misses some; the assay was immunoSEQ multiplex PCR. The table lists under 75,000 clones, 74% of them singletons, with roughly 11% in the top ten. The rearrangement links TRBV5-1 to TRBJ2-7; no reliable D call. Sequencing was performed on PBMCs. The sequence derives from a human donor in good health. The CDR3 coding sequence is TGCGCCAGCAGCCCATACTCCTCGCGCGAGCAGTACTTC. This encodes CASSPYSSREQYF.